The clone carrying this TCR beta chain appeared many times. This sample stems from a study of regulatory T cells in long-lasting Graves disease. For TCR beta, libraries came from iRepertoire HTBI primers and Arm-PCR of CDR3 regions. MiXCR, run by TCRdb on the multiplex PCR reads, gives a single entry per CDR3 protein. Of 250,000 to 300,000 distinct CDR3 sequences listed, under 20% are singletons. Time point meaning: newly diagnosed GD, antithyroid drugs for less than 3 months. PBMCs were the source of the RNA used for TCR sequencing. Patients hailed from an endocrinology department in Xi'an, China. The data also belong to a second study, concerning T cells in Graves' hyperthyroidism and ophthalmopathy. This second study notes: The HTBI primer set drove a first-round RT-PCR of the TCR CDR3.

This sequence was found in a woman aged 30 to 39 with Graves disease. The specimen comprised peripheral blood mononuclear cells (PBMCs), sampled at new diagnosis, from a patient treated with antithyroid drugs.

As DNA, the CDR3 is TGCGCCAGCAGCCAAGACTTTGGAGGGGGCGGCCGGGAGCTGTTTTTT. Translated: CASSQDFGGGGRELFF. The chain joins TRBV4-1 to TRBJ2-2, with D perhaps TRBD1 (7 bases). The CDR3 has 16 residues. Trimming took 0 bases from V and 9 from J, leaving 17 bases between them. The V gene's germline CDR1 is MGHRA and CDR2 YSYEKL.